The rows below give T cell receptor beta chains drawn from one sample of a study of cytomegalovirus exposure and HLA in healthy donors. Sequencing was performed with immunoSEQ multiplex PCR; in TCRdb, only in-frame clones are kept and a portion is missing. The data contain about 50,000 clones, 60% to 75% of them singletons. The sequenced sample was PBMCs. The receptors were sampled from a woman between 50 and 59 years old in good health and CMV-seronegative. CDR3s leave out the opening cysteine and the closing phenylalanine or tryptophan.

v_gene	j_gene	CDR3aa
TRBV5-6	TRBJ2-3	ASSVVGLAGGDTQY
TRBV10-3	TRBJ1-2	AISVPGFDGYT
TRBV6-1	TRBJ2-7	ASSAGDRRYEQY
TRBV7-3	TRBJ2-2	ASSKVGTGGGELF
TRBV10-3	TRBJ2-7	AISEGTGSYEQY
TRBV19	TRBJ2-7	ASSISVSYEQY
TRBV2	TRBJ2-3	ASSEALMGSSGTDTQY
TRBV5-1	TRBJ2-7	ASSSSSYEQY
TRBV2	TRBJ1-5	ASSEGREGNQPQH
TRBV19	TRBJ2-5	ASSREQETQY
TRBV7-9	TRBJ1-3	ATTGGSGNTIY
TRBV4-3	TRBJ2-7	ASSPGGRVNYEQY
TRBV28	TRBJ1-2	ASSFRGSQGLVRGYT
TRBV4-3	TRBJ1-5	ASSQERDQPQH
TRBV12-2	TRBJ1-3	ASRRQGAFSGNTIY
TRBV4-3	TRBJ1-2	ASSQGRQSYGYT
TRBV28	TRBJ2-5	ASSLAGGNQETQY
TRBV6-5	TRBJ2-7	ASSYNGQSYEQY
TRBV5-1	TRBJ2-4	ASSLRDRNIQY
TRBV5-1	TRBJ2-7	ASKKWTSDSYEQY
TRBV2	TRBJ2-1	ASSERGTTYNEQF
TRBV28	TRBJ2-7	ASSLPIQGYEQY
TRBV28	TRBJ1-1	ASSYHTGQAF
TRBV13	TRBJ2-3	ASSPILAGGRSDTQY
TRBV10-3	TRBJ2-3	AISETGHTQY
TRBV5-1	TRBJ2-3	ASSSAGTSGISSTDTQY
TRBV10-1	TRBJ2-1	ASSSGTPHNEQF
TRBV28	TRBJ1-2	ASSIQGYGYT